Included here is one T cell receptor beta chain sequence, with context. Its antigen is unknown. Trimming took off 2 bases at V and 5 bases at J, with 14 bases between the two ends. This CDR3 is built from 15 residues. Germline V gives CDR1 MDHEN, CDR2 SYDVKM. CD4+ T cells from unexposed donors were obtained before the COVID-19 pandemic (2011-2018). Uncultured naive and memory CD4+ T cells supplied DNA for deep TCR-beta sequencing. Assay: immunoSEQ multiplex PCR; the TCRdb copy retains only in-frame clones and omits some. The data show nearly 70,000 clones, with just over 90% seen just once and 0.2% to 0.25% held by the top ten. This sample was taken from a study of CD4 T cells in relation to SARS-CoV-2 and coronaviruses. General study points: Approximately 65% of donors had memory CD4+ clonotypes crossrecognizing SARS-CoV-2 and common cold coronavirus spike. Samples before the pandemic and after infection were not matched within any donor. Memory recall responses, not primary responses primed in culture, are what the assay detects.

Sequencing was carried out using naive CD4+ T cells from PBMCs. Indicated subset: naive CD4+ T cells isolated by negative enrichment. V and J are TRBV28 and TRBJ2-3; D ambiguous. This sequence was found in a human donor in good health. DNA for the CDR3: TGTGCCAGCAGTTTACCCGTGCTAGGCGGAGATACGCAGTATTTT. As protein: CASSLPVLGGDTQYF.